This TCR beta chain was documented in a study of OX40 agonist ivuxolimab in advanced cancers. Study-level background: Ivuxolimab was an agonistic, fully human IgG2 monoclonal antibody directed against OX40 (CD134), a costimulatory receptor. Partial responses were achieved by three dose-escalation patients, of whom one had hepatocellular carcinoma and two had cutaneous melanoma. In the dose-escalation cohort, 82.7% of patients were male, and the mean age was around 60 years with a range of roughly 23 to 90. Intravenous ivuxolimab was administered to patients every 2 weeks at six dose levels: 0.01, 0.1, 0.3, 1.5, 3 and 10 mg/kg. Of the approximately 50 patients in dose escalation, about 20 had hepatocellular carcinoma, about 15 had melanoma, 9 had renal cell carcinoma and 9 had head and neck cancer. Prior anti-PD-1, anti-PD-L1 or anti-CTLA-4 therapy was permitted, and less than 45% of dose-escalation patients had received checkpoint inhibitors. The purpose of peripheral TCRbeta sequencing was to test whether ivuxolimab changed TCR sequence diversity and led to clonal T-cell expansion. The monotherapy dose-escalation portion (N ≈ 55 patients) of the phase I ivuxolimab trial is reported in the paper. Points the paper makes about the study in general: Partial responders in the 0.1-3.0 mg/kg groups had among the lowest normalized peripheral clonal expansion, especially among CD8+ T cells. After ivuxolimab, CD8+ T cells had more expanded clones than CD4+ T cells on average. The antigen specificity of the clonally expanded peripheral T cells was not determined. At doses from 0.1 to 3.0 mg/kg, clonal expansion was seen in both CD4+ and CD8+ blood T cells between baseline and week 6. Low levels of normalized T-cell clonal expansion were also seen in some nonresponding patients.

The trial excluded patients who had a history of autoimmune disease or were on systemic immunosuppression. Peripheral blood for TCR sequencing was collected from all dose cohorts at baseline, on cycle 4 day 1, and on cycle 7 day 1. Samples came from an open-label, multicenter, first-in-human phase I dose-escalation trial of ivuxolimab. Adults with locally advanced or metastatic melanoma, renal cell, hepatocellular, or head and neck squamous cell carcinoma were enrolled in the trial. Before TCR sequencing, CD4+ T cells and CD8+ T cells from peripheral blood were sorted into separate populations. This clone showed up just a few times. What this receptor recognizes is not known. Per-base quality was not reported, and no clone a single base away is much larger than it. Genomic DNA was isolated from the sorted cells so that the TCRbeta CDR3 region could be sequenced. The immunoSEQ Assay was used for sequencing of TCRbeta CDR3 regions. What TCRdb holds here is the immuneACCESS table cut down to in-frame rearrangements. Part of the clones is not present; checked against another copy, under half of the missing clones reflect an unresolved V gene, and the others are unexplained. This sample has tens of thousands of clones in its table, and 86% of those were observed once. The top ten clones comprise about 3.9% of the sample.

V is clipped by 8 bases and J by 5 bases, and the sequence between their germline boundaries is 22 bases long. CDR1 and CDR2, looked up from the germline V gene, are SQVTM and ANQGSEA. The CDR3 contains 15 residues, cysteine and phenylalanine counted. Kept here is only the CDR3 DNA, which spans 45 bases and is read in frame from base 1. This clonotype was sampled from an adult with an advanced solid tumor such as melanoma, head and neck, liver or kidney cancer. The rearrangement combines TRBV29-1 with TRBJ2-1, with a weak D call of TRBD1 (5 bases match). This specimen was CD4+ or CD8+ T cells sorted from blood, taken in a trial of the OX40 agonist ivuxolimab. The CDR3 protein is CSSRRQGVLDNEQFF. The nucleotide sequence reads TGCAGCTCCCGTCGGCAAGGGGTCCTAGACAATGAGCAGTTCTTC.